This T cell receptor (beta chain) was retrieved from a study of blood T cell repertoires in COVID-19 (dated by TCRdb to about 2020). For the study in its entirety: The collaborator samples originated in the United States, Italy and Spain and spanned the acute and convalescent phases of COVID-19. Deeply sampled blood TCRbeta repertoires from subjects exposed to, actively infected with, or recovered from COVID-19 were included in the dataset. The prospective study material was composed of cDNA or gDNA derived from T cells, B-cell-depleted T cells, or PBMCs. The repertoires were made available in a free public database intended to serve as a resource for research on the immune response to SARS-CoV-2. Where HLA class I and class II types were available, the types were taken from metadata supplied by the sample provider, not from assay-based typing. Samples came from the ongoing ImmuneRACE study (first 160 participants) plus 1,254 subjects from 6 global collaborators. A de-identified subject ID, COVID-19 status, age in years and sex were almost always included in the sample metadata.

The CDR3 has 17 amino acids, counting the end cysteine and phenylalanine. This entry keeps only the CDR3 DNA: 51 bases, framed from base 1. Trimmed from V: 6 bases; trimmed from J: 1 base; junction bases lacking a gene match: 12. CDR1 and CDR2 are read off the germline V gene as SNHLY and FYNNEI. One collaborating source in Seattle enrolled patients during active infection and followed them longitudinally through the course of disease. Each collaborating institution followed its own protocols to collect whole blood in K2EDTA tubes. For TCRbeta analysis, collaborators shipped samples in one of three forms: frozen whole blood, isolated PBMCs, or DNA extracted from either of those sample types. On the study overall, not on this receptor specifically: Clinical and demographic metadata were provided uncurated, with the amount varying by source and participant.

TCRbeta CDR3 regions were amplified from genomic DNA using the immunoSEQ Assay, a bias-controlled multiplex PCR. In the authors' own workflow: The number of nucleated cells in each sample was estimated by amplification of reference gene primers within the assay. To quantify the absolute abundance of each unique TCRbeta CDR3 rearrangement, sequence reads were collapsed and filtered. For each sample, productive Simpson clonality was calculated as the square root of Simpson's diversity index over productive rearrangements. Drawn from immuneACCESS, this table holds only the in-frame rearrangements with V and J called that TCRdb kept. Clones are partly lost; checked studies trace under half to an unresolved V gene and leave the rest unexplained. That table supplies the V and J calls and clone size; D and trimming were determined from the DNA. Across this sample there are roughly 100,000 clones, with 90% seen only once. Jointly, the top ten make up roughly 7% of the sample.

Details on this clone: Its antigen is not yet known. Per-nucleotide qualities are absent, and no much larger clonotype sits a single base away.

The rearrangement combines TRBV2 with TRBJ1-5; TRBD1 matches 7 bases in the middle. Material: peripheral blood. This sequence originates from a man younger than 35 with COVID-19, enrolled during active disease. The CDR3 here reads CASSVGQAWASNQPQHF. The nucleotides are TGTGCCAGCAGCGTCGGACAGGCCTGGGCGAGCAATCAGCCCCAGCATTTT.